This T cell receptor (beta chain) was obtained from a study of blood T cell repertoires in COVID-19. In the study overall: Spain, Italy and the United States supplied samples that represented acute and convalescent COVID-19. From T cells, B-cell-depleted T cells, or PBMCs came the material, which was cDNA or gDNA.

The V end was cut by 3 bases, the J end by 0 bases, with 17 bases between. The CDR3 sequence is 17 residues long. Germline CDR1 SGHNT, CDR2 YYREEE (reference sequence). Original analysis: How many nucleated cells were present was estimated from reference gene primer amplification. Sequenced by immunoSEQ multiplex PCR; TCRdb stores in-frame clones only, minus some. V, J and clone size are those of that table, while D and trimming were read from the DNA. Here the sample spans about 58,000 clones, approximately 90% being singletons. The chain carries TRBV5-4 and TRBJ2-3, with a weak D call TRBD2 (6 bases). The sample taken for sequencing was peripheral blood. The receptor's source is a man aged 60 to 75 with acute or convalescent COVID-19. CDR3 sequence reads: CASSWGLERTSTDTQYF. The CDR3 DNA sequence: TGTGCCAGCAGCTGGGGACTGGAGCGGACTAGCACAGATACGCAGTATTTT.